Below are 26 T cell receptor beta chains sequenced from a single sample in a study of metastatic and nonmetastatic thyroid tumors. There were no patients who had received any treatment before thyroid surgery. TCRdb reanalyzed the PCR reads with MiXCR. Of around 31,000 clones in the sample, roughly 15% are singletons; the top ten hold under 20%. Input material: blood. The origin of the receptors is a male donor with papillary thyroid cancer or a benign thyroid nodule (not recorded which). Some clones in this sample may be carry-over from other donors' samples.

The chain employs TRBV5-4 and TRBJ2-3, with D unresolved. The V end was cut by 3 bases, the J end by 2 bases, with 4 bases between. CDR1 and CDR2 from the germline V gene are SGHNT and YYREEE (reference sequence). CDR3 length: 12 residues. In DNA, the CDR3 is TGTGCCAGCAGCTCGTACACAGATACGCAGTATTTT. Its protein is CASSSYTDTQYF.

This clone was observed at least ten times. The chain combines TRBV5-5 with TRBJ2-5; tentatively, D is TRBD1 (5 bases). CDR1 SGHKS and CDR2 YYEKEE come from the germline V gene (reference sequence). The CDR3 covers 12 residues. With 4 bases removed from V and 5 bases from J, the gap between germline ends came to 9 bases. CDR3 sequence: CASSPTAETQYF. For the CDR3, the DNA is TGTGCCAGCAGCCCGACAGCGGAGACCCAGTACTTC.

CDR3 loop: CASSSLTPGQGGGVRAYEQYF. The DNA of the CDR3 is TGTGCCAGCAGTTCCCTAACACCGGGACAGGGAGGAGGGGTGCGGGCATACGAGCAGTACTTC. J is TRBJ2-7 and V is TRBV28; 9 bases line up with TRBD1. This CDR3 region has 21 residues. The junction had 26 bases not matched to a gene; V was cut back by 4 bases and J by 4 bases. CDR1 and CDR2 from the germline V gene are MDHEN and SYDVKM. The complete variable domain, with remaining parts taken from reference TRBV28 and TRBJ2-7, reads DVKVTQSSRYLVKRTGEKVFLECVQDMDHENMFWYRQDPGLGLRLIYFSYDVKMKEKGDIPEGYSVSREKKERFSLILESASTNQTSMYLCASSSLTPGQGGGVRAYEQYFGPGTRLTVT.

This clone was observed many times. The chain employs TRBV7-9 and TRBJ2-5; 8 positions agree with TRBD1. The CDR3 runs 17 residues. V gave up 5 bases and J gave up 0 bases; unmatched junction bases: 11. The germline V gene has CDR1 SEHNR and CDR2 FQNEAQ (reference sequence). DNA for the CDR3: TGTGCCAGCAGCCCCAGGCCAGGGGGCCCCTACCAAGAGACCCAGTACTTC. It translates to CASSPRPGGPYQETQYF.

CDR3 in amino acids: CASSLDGQTGGGYTF. The DNA of the CDR3 is TGTGCCAGCAGCTTAGATGGGCAGACAGGAGGTGGCTACACCTTC. V usage is TRBV11-2 and J usage is TRBJ1-2; tentatively, D is TRBD1 (6 bases). This CDR3 has 15 amino acids. Trimming pared 0 bases from V and 7 bases from J, leaving 15 bases between. Germline lookup yields CDR1 SGHAT and CDR2 FQNNGV.

This clone has a count of ten or more. The J gene is TRBJ2-5, the V gene TRBV7-9; possibly TRBD2 for D (6 bases). Per the germline V gene, CDR1 is SEHNR and CDR2 is FQNEAQ (reference sequence). Trimming stripped 0 bases from V and 5 bases from J, with 13 bases between. The CDR3 has 15 residues. CDR3 sequence reads: CASSLARRRAETQYF. The CDR3 DNA follows: TGTGCCAGCAGCTTAGCGCGGCGGAGGGCGGAGACCCAGTACTTC.

This clone was detected many times. The chain has TRBV29-1 and TRBJ1-4; D unresolved. The CDR3 contains 13 residues. Deletions cut 4 bases from V and 7 bases from J, with 13 bases between. CDR1 SQVTM and CDR2 ANQGSEA come from the germline V gene. CDR3 loop: CSVGRVLGEKLFF. CDR3 in DNA: TGCAGCGTTGGTAGGGTTTTGGGTGAAAAACTGTTTTTT.

This clone occurred many times. The chain uses TRBV7-9 and TRBJ2-6, with D unclear. Per the germline V gene, CDR1 is SEHNR and CDR2 is FQNEAQ (reference sequence). The CDR3 extends over 14 amino acids. The V end was cut by 6 bases, the J end by 1 base, with 7 bases between. The CDR3 nucleotides are TGTGCCAGCAGTTTTGGGTCTGGGGCCAACGTCCTGACTTTC. Amino acid sequence: CASSFGSGANVLTF.

In its sample, this clone was seen many times. This sequence joins TRBV6-2 or TRBV6-3 and TRBJ2-7; 9 bases line up with TRBD2. Germline trimming cut 3 bases from V and 1 base from J; bases unmatched to any gene: 7. Germline V gives CDR1 MNHEY, CDR2 SVGEGT. This CDR3 spans 16 amino acids. CDR3 amino acids: CASSYLAGSVSYEQYF. The CDR3 nucleotides are TGTGCCAGCAGTTATCTAGCGGGATCGGTTTCCTACGAGCAGTACTTC.

The gene calls are TRBV30 and TRBJ2-7; 8 bases align to TRBD1. Germline CDR1 is GTSNPN and CDR2 is SVGIG (reference sequence). The CDR3 length is 13 residues. V gave up 2 bases and J gave up 2 bases; unmatched junction bases: 2. This CDR3 reads CAWSPGQAYEQYF. The DNA for the CDR3 is TGTGCCTGGAGTCCGGGACAGGCCTACGAGCAGTACTTC.

The chain couples TRBV7-9 to TRBJ2-2; no clear D. CDR3 length equals 13 residues. Per the germline V gene, CDR1 is SEHNR and CDR2 is FQNEAQ (reference sequence). The V end was cut by 5 bases, the J end by 4 bases, with 8 bases between. CDR3 sequence reads: CASSESTTGELFF. CDR3 bases: TGTGCCAGCAGCGAGAGTACCACCGGGGAGCTGTTTTTT.

This clone was detected ten times or more. The rearrangement joins TRBV6-2 or TRBV6-3 to TRBJ2-5; TRBD2 matches at 10 bases. Germline V gene sequence: CDR1 MNHEY, CDR2 SVGEGT. Trimming removed 8 bases from V and 5 bases from J; junction bases left unmatched: 17. The CDR3 is made up of 17 amino acids. The CDR3 bases are TGTGCCAGCGCCGGGGTTTGGACTAGCGGACCTCGGGAGACCCAGTACTTC. Translating gives CASAGVWTSGPRETQYF.

On this clone: This may be a read error: a much more frequent sequence differs by one nucleotide. V gene TRBV5-1 combines with J gene TRBJ1-2, with 9 bases identical to TRBD1. There are 13 residues in the CDR3. Germline values: CDR1 SGHRS, CDR2 YFSETQ. The CDR3 loop is CASILDGGGTGTF. CDR3 nucleotide sequence: TGCGCCAGCATCTTGGACGGGGGTGGGACAGGGACCTTC.

This chain connects TRBV11-1 to TRBJ2-3; weak D call: TRBD2 (6 bases). V was cut by 4 bases and J by 0 bases, with 20 bases left in between. The CDR3 runs to 18 residues. Germline V lookup: CDR1 SGHAT, CDR2 FQDESV (reference sequence). The CDR3 DNA follows: TGTGCCAGCAGCTGGGAAGGAGGGACCCTAGGGAGCACAGATACGCAGTATTTT. Its protein product is CASSWEGGTLGSTDTQYF.

Remarks on this clone: A single base separates this from a much larger clone, so it may be a read error. V and J are TRBV15 and TRBJ2-1, with 9 bases aligning to TRBD1. Germline loops: CDR1 LNHNV, CDR2 YYDKDF (reference sequence). The CDR3 consists of 15 residues. The junction had 7 bases not matched to a gene; V was cut back by 0 bases and J by 10 bases. CDR3 sequence: CATSRDTGGRQEQFF. As DNA, the CDR3 is TGTGCCACCAGCAGAGATACAGGGGGCCGGCAGGAGCAGTTCTTC.

This clone showed up many times. The chain links TRBV3-1 to TRBJ2-2; tentative D call: TRBD2 (5 bases). The germline V gene has CDR1 LGHDT and CDR2 YNNKEL (reference sequence). The germline V and J ends were trimmed by 1 base and 2 bases, with 8 bases remaining between them. The CDR3 covers 15 residues. The CDR3: CASSQGTGNTGELFF. CDR3 sequence (DNA): TGTGCCAGCAGCCAAGGTACGGGAAACACCGGGGAGCTGTTTTTT.

This clone was seen at least ten times. With a much larger clone just one base away, this may be a read error. The rearrangement links TRBV10-3 to TRBJ2-7; D not certain. This CDR3 contains 15 residues. The V gene lost 3 bases and the J gene lost 1 base, with 13 bases spanning the gap. Germline V CDR1 and CDR2: ENHRY, SYGVKD. The CDR3 coding sequence is TGTGCCATCAGTGAAGGGTTAGAGGTTTCCTACGAGCAGTACTTC. Its protein is CAISEGLEVSYEQYF.

There are many counts of this clone. The chain is built from TRBV5-1 and TRBJ2-5, with TRBD1 matching 12 bases. Unmatched junction bases numbered 6, after V lost 4 bases and J lost 2 bases. The CDR3 is 16 amino acids. Germline V gene data show CDR1 as SGHRS and CDR2 as YFSETQ. The CDR3 sequence: CASSPGTGGFQETQYF. The DNA of the CDR3 is TGCGCCAGCAGCCCAGGGACAGGGGGCTTTCAAGAGACCCAGTACTTC.

This clone is labeled medium-sized. The rearrangement links TRBV6-1 to TRBJ1-3; D remains unclear. The CDR3 spans 14 residues. Germline CDR1 and CDR2: MNHNS and SASEGT. With 3 bases removed from V and 0 bases from J, the gap between germline ends came to 6 bases. The DNA of the CDR3 is TGTGCCAGCAGTGACTATCTCTCTGGAAACACCATATATTTT. It is translated as CASSDYLSGNTIYF.

The sample holds many counts of this clone. This chain uses TRBV28 with TRBJ2-2; possible D gene TRBD2, 6 bases. Germline CDR1 MDHEN, CDR2 SYDVKM. The length of the CDR3 is 14 residues. Between the trimmed V and J ends, which lost 10 bases and 3 bases, there was a span of 15 bases. DNA for the CDR3: TGTGCCATCAAATCCCGGGGGTACACCGGGGAGCTGTTTTTT. Its translation is CAIKSRGYTGELFF.

This clone has ten or more counts. This sequence joins TRBV20-1 and TRBJ2-2; 11 bases map to TRBD2. The CDR3 runs to 16 residues. CDR1 is DFQATT, CDR2 SNEGSKA, per germline (reference sequence). The V segment lost 3 bases and the J segment 4 bases; nucleotides outside the gene matches: 7. CDR3 DNA sequence: TGCAGTGCTAGGCCCCTAGCGGGAGGAGGCACCGGGGAGCTGTTTTTT. This sequence encodes CSARPLAGGGTGELFF.

This clone was counted at least ten times. This rearrangement joins TRBV20-1 to TRBJ1-2, with D tentatively TRBD1 (6 bases). The CDR3 is 13 amino acids. The V and J ends lost 1 base and 6 bases respectively, with 12 bases between them. Per the germline V gene, CDR1 is DFQATT and CDR2 is SNEGSKA (reference sequence). DNA for the CDR3: TGCAGTGCTAGAGGCCGGGGGCGGGATGGCTACACCTTC. Translation: CSARGRGRDGYTF.

This clone was seen ten or more times. The rearrangement uses TRBV20-1 and TRBJ1-5; TRBD1 matches at 8 bases. J was trimmed by 8 bases and V by 6 bases; bases with no gene match: 12. CDR1 and CDR2 from the germline V gene are DFQATT and SNEGSKA (reference sequence). The CDR3 covers 14 residues. This CDR3 reads CSANTGGMVKPQHF. The CDR3 nucleotides read TGCAGTGCCAACACAGGGGGGATGGTGAAGCCCCAGCATTTT.

The chain joins TRBV28 to TRBJ1-2; TRBD1 might be the D (6 bases). V shed 2 bases and J shed 6 bases, with 13 bases lying between them. CDR3 length equals 14 residues. Germline V lookup: CDR1 MDHEN, CDR2 SYDVKM. The CDR3 nucleotides are TGTGCCAGCAGTTTAGAGGCGGGGGCAAATGGCTACACCTTC. This gives the protein CASSLEAGANGYTF.

This clone occurred many times. The chain is built from TRBV13 and TRBJ2-3, with 9 bases aligning to TRBD2. Per the germline V gene, CDR1 is PRHDT and CDR2 is FYEKMQ (reference sequence). V lost 5 bases and J lost 5; bases outside the gene matches: 11. This CDR3 contains 16 residues. DNA of the CDR3: TGTGCCAGCAGCCACTCCCAGCGGGAGGTGAGAGATACGCAGTATTTT. It translates to CASSHSQREVRDTQYF.

Worth noting for this clone: The junction differs from germline at one of its ends, possibly a read error. The rearrangement uses TRBV6-1 and TRBJ2-3, with D perhaps matching TRBD1 or TRBD2 (5 bases each). This CDR3 is 12 amino acids long. CDR1 MNHNS and CDR2 SASEGT come from the germline V gene. The CDR3 DNA is TGTGCCATCACCCCAGGGACCGATAGGCAGTATTTT. It yields the protein CAITPGTDRQYF.